This T cell receptor (beta chain) was captured in a study of T cell changes during pregnancy in multiple sclerosis. Data came from immunoSEQ multiplex PCR; TCRdb stores just in-frame clones and leaves some out. The table lists some 30,000 clones, 75% to 95% of them singletons. The CDR3 spans 14 residues. V lost 5 bases to trimming and J lost 1 base, with 9 bases between them. Per the germline V gene, CDR1 is SEHNR and CDR2 is FQNEAQ (reference sequence). The chain couples TRBV7-9 to TRBJ1-5, with D possibly matching TRBD1 (5 bases). The starting material was CD8+ T cells from peripheral blood mononuclear cells, obtained in the second trimester of pregnancy. The TCR originated in a female donor with multiple sclerosis, enrolled in a pregnancy study. For the CDR3, the DNA is TGTGCCAGCAGCGGAGGGGACAGCAATCAGCCCCAGCATTTT. Amino acids: CASSGGDSNQPQHF.